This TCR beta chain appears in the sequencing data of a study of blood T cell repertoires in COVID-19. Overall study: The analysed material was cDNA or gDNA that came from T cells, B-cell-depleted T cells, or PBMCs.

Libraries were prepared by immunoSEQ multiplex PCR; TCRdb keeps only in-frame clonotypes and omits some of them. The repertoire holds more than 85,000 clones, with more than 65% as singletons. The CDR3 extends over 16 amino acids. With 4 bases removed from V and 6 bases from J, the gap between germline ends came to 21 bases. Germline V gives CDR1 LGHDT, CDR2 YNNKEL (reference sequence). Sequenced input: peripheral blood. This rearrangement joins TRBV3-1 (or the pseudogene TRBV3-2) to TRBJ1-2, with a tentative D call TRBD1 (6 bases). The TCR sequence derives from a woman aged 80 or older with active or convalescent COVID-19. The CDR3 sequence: CASSRREQGRGNGYTF. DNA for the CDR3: TGTGCCAGCAGCCGTAGGGAGCAGGGCAGGGGTAATGGCTACACCTTC.